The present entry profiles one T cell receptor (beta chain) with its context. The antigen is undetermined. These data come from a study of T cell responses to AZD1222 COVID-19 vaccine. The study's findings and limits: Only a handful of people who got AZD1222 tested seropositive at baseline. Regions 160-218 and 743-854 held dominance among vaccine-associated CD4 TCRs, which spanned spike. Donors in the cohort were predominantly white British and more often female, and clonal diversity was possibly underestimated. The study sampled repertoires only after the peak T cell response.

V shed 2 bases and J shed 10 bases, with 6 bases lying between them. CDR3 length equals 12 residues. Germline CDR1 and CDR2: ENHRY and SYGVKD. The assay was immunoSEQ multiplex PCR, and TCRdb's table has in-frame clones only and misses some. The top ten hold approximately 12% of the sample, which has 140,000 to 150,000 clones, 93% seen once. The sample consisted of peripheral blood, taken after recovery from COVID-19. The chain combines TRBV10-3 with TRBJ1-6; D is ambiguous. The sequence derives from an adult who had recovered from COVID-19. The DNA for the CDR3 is TGTGCCATCAGTGAGGGGGTCTCACCCCTCCACTTT. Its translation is CAISEGVSPLHF.